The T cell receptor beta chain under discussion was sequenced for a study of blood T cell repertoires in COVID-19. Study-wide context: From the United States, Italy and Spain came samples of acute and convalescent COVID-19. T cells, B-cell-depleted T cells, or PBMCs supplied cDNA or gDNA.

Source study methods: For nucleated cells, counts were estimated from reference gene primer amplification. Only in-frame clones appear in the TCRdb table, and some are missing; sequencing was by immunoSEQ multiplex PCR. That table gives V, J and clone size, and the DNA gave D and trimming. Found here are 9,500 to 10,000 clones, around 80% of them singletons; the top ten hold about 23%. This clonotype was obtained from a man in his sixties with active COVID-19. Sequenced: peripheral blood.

Here the CDR3 reads CASSPSPQGTNEKLFF. CDR3 in DNA: TGTGCCAGCTCACCGTCCCCACAGGGGACTAATGAAAAACTGTTTTTT. The chain carries TRBV18 and TRBJ1-4; TRBD1 aligns across 7 bases. The CDR3 spans 16 residues. The V gene end was trimmed by 3 bases and the J gene end by 2 bases; junction bases not matched to a gene: 6. Germline values: CDR1 KGHSH, CDR2 LQKENI.